The clone carrying this TCR beta chain was seen more than once but under ten times. This CDR3 is 16 amino acids long. The V gene's germline CDR1 is SGHKS and CDR2 YYEKEE (reference sequence). Germline trimming cut 3 bases from V and 0 bases from J; bases unmatched to any gene: 4. A single record per CDR3 protein comes from TCRdb applying MiXCR to the 5' RACE reads. The table has approximately 570,000 distinct CDR3 sequences, over 15% seen once. The entry originates in a study of T-cell memory formation after mild COVID-19. The sequence was collected from an adult woman who had mild COVID-19 (a few samples of this study predate the infection). Cell type and time point are not known. The rearrangement joins TRBV5-5 to TRBJ2-7, with TRBD2 matching over 12 bases. The sample was PBMCs or a T cell subset sorted from them (not recorded which). DNA of the CDR3: TGTGCCAGCAGCTGGGGACTAGCGGGCCTCTCCTACGAGCAGTACTTC. Translated, it gives CASSWGLAGLSYEQYF.